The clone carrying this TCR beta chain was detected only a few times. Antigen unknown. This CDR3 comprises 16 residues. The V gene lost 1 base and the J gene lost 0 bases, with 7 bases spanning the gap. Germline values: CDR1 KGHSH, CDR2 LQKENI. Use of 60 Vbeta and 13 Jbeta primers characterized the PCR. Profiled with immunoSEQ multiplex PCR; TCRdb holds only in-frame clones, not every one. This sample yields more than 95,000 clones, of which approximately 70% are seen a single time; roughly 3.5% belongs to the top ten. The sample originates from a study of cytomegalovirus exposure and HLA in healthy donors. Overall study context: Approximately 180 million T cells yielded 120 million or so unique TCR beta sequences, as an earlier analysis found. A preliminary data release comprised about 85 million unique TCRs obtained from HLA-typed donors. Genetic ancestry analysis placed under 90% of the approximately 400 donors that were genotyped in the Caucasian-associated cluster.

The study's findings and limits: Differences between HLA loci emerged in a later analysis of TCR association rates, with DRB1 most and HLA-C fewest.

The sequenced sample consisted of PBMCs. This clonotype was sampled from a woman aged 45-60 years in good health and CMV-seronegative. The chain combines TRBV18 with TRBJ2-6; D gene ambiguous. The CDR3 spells CASSPRPGSGANVLTF. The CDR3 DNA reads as TGTGCCAGCTCACCACGGCCGGGCTCTGGGGCCAACGTCCTGACTTTC.